What follows are 18 T cell receptor beta chains derived from one specimen sequenced in a study of response to subunit inactivated influenza vaccine. TCRdb recomputed calls from the RT-PCR reads with MiXCR, one row per CDR3 protein. Counted here are 500,000 to 550,000 distinct CDR3 sequences, about 8% occurring once; the ten biggest clones make up roughly 13%. Sequenced here: PBMCs from blood, sampled around 2 years after vaccination. The receptors stem from a man between 50 and 70 years old who received an inactivated influenza vaccine.

The J gene is TRBJ2-5, the V gene TRBV6-2 or TRBV6-3, with 15 bases fitting TRBD2. The germline gives CDR1 MNHEY, CDR2 SVGEGT. The CDR3 contains 19 residues. After removal of 2 bases from V and 2 bases from J, the junction contained 9 bases not matched to a gene. The CDR3 nucleotides are TGTGCCAGCAGTTACATTTCAGGACTAGCGGGAGGGCGACAAGAGACCCAGTACTTC. Translation: CASSYISGLAGGRQETQYF.

This CDR3 reads CASSQLAGPQNIQYF. DNA for the CDR3: TGTGCCAGCAGCCAACTAGCGGGGCCCCAAAACATTCAGTACTTC. V and J are TRBV4-2 and TRBJ2-4; 9 bases fit TRBD2. Losses at the gene ends were 2 bases for V and 5 bases for J; bases not matched to a gene: 4. The germline gives CDR1 LGHNA, CDR2 YNFKEQ. The CDR3 has 15 amino acids.

The CDR3 bases are TGCAGTGCCCCTAGACAGGGTACCGGGGAGCTGTTTTTT. Residues: CSAPRQGTGELFF. V and J are TRBV20-1 and TRBJ2-2; 7 bases agree with TRBD1. This CDR3 comprises 13 residues. Trimming at V came to 6 bases and at J to 5 bases, leaving 6 bases not matched to a gene. Germline lookup yields CDR1 DFQATT and CDR2 SNEGSKA (reference sequence).

This clonotype has at least ten counts. The chain employs TRBV12-3 or TRBV12-4 and TRBJ2-5; D possibly corresponds to TRBD1 (6 bases). The CDR3 consists of 16 residues. Trimming pared 3 bases from V and 4 bases from J, leaving 18 bases between. CDR3 sequence (DNA): TGTGCCAGCAGTTTGGGCACCGGACAGCGGTCAGAGACCCAGTACTTC. Its translation: CASSLGTGQRSETQYF.

The chain carries TRBV7-2 and TRBJ2-5; 10 bases match TRBD1. V dropped 2 bases and J dropped 5; count of bases not matched to a gene: 11. The CDR3 loop spans 17 amino acids. In germline, CDR1 is SGHTA, CDR2 FQGNSA. The CDR3 is CASSLTGQGVAGETQYF. DNA for the CDR3: TGTGCCAGCAGCTTAACAGGACAGGGGGTAGCTGGGGAGACCCAGTACTTC.

This clonotype has at least ten counts. The chain joins TRBV28 to TRBJ2-1; either TRBD1 or TRBD2 may supply D (5 bases each). The CDR3 spans 15 residues. CDR1 and CDR2 (germline): MDHEN, SYDVKM. V was shortened by 3 bases and J by 9 bases, with 18 bases between the two germline ends. CDR3 loop: CASSFSGTPLAEQFF. The CDR3 DNA sequence: TGTGCCAGCAGTTTCTCCGGGACCCCGCTTGCTGAGCAGTTCTTC.

This clonotype has more than one count but fewer than ten. This chain uses TRBV15 with TRBJ2-2; no firm D call. This CDR3 is built from 14 residues. V was clipped by 0 bases and J by 0 bases, with 2 bases between them. CDR1 is LNHNV, CDR2 YYDKDF, per germline (reference sequence). CDR3 nucleotides: TGTGCCACCAGCAGAGATCCGAACACCGGGGAGCTGTTTTTT. Protein product: CATSRDPNTGELFF.

The genes are TRBV29-1 and TRBJ2-3, with D possibly matching TRBD1 (5 bases). V was clipped by 1 base and J by 2 bases, with 10 bases between them. The CDR3 is 14 residues long. The germline CDR1 and CDR2 sequences are SQVTM and ANQGSEA. The CDR3 bases are TGCAGCGTTGAAGCTGACAGCTTCACAGATACGCAGTATTTT. Its protein is CSVEADSFTDTQYF.

This rearrangement joins TRBV28 to TRBJ2-2; 8 bases agree with TRBD2. The CDR3 contains 17 residues. With V trimmed by 6 bases and J by 4 bases, 13 bases remained unmatched. Looked up from germline, CDR1 is MDHEN and CDR2 is SYDVKM. The CDR3 sequence: CASSKPSGGAVTGELFF. As DNA, the CDR3 is TGTGCCAGCAGCAAACCGTCGGGGGGGGCGGTCACCGGGGAGCTGTTTTTT.

The sample holds a few counts of this clonotype. This chain uses TRBV7-9 with TRBJ2-5; D gene unclear. The germline gives CDR1 SEHNR, CDR2 FQNEAQ (reference sequence). The length of the CDR3 is 14 residues. Trimming removed 4 bases from V and 4 bases from J, with 13 bases in between. This CDR3 is CASSSRTAPETQYF. CDR3 DNA: TGTGCCAGCAGCTCTAGGACGGCCCCAGAGACCCAGTACTTC.

This clonotype was seen ten or more times. The chain carries TRBV9 and TRBJ2-7, with D hard to call. There are 14 residues in the CDR3. V gave up 0 bases and J gave up 1 base, with 8 bases separating them. Germline V gene data show CDR1 as SGDLS and CDR2 as YYNGEE. The CDR3 DNA follows: TGTGCCAGCAGCGTAGATGGGGTGTCCTACGAGCAGTACTTC. Protein product: CASSVDGVSYEQYF.

This clonotype was picked up many times. The chain employs TRBV29-1 and TRBJ2-5, with D perhaps TRBD1 (5 bases). The CDR3 has 12 amino acids. The V gene lost 3 bases and the J gene lost 5 bases, with 10 bases spanning the gap. The germline V gene encodes CDR1 SQVTM and CDR2 ANQGSEA. In nucleotides, the CDR3 is TGCAGCGTTGATGCAGGGCTGGAGACCCAGTACTTC. Its protein is CSVDAGLETQYF.

The V and J genes are TRBV9 and TRBJ2-2; D might be TRBD1 or TRBD2, each matching 5 bases. V lost 2 bases and J 5 bases, leaving 13 bases between the germline ends. Germline lookup yields CDR1 SGDLS and CDR2 YYNGEE. This CDR3 has 15 amino acids. The CDR3 bases are TGTGCCAGCAGCGTTGGGCCTGGGGGTACCGGGGAGCTGTTTTTT. It yields the protein CASSVGPGGTGELFF.

This clonotype was detected a few times. The chain combines TRBV11-1 with TRBJ2-7; 12 positions agree with TRBD2. This CDR3 has 18 amino acids. Germline V CDR1 and CDR2: SGHAT, FQDESV (reference sequence). V lost 4 bases, J lost 3 bases, and 13 bases stayed unmatched. CDR3 coding DNA: TGTGCCAGCAGCTCCTGGGCCGGACTAGCGGGATCAAACTACGAGCAGTACTTC. Its protein is CASSSWAGLAGSNYEQYF.

This clonotype was counted at least ten times. The gene calls are TRBV18 and TRBJ2-6; D unclear. Trimming pared 1 base from V and 0 bases from J, leaving 7 bases between. The CDR3 runs to 16 residues. Germline V CDR1 and CDR2: KGHSH, LQKENI. CDR3 DNA: TGTGCCAGCTCACCACGGCTGGACTCTGGGGCCAACGTCCTGACTTTC. Its translation: CASSPRLDSGANVLTF.

This chain links TRBV19 with TRBJ1-5; D remains ambiguous. The CDR3 is made up of 13 amino acids. Germline V gives CDR1 LNHDA, CDR2 SQIVND (reference sequence). Deletions cut 1 base from V and 10 bases from J, with 11 bases between. CDR3 nucleotides: TGTGCCAGTAGTATAGTGACAACACATCCCCAGCATTTT. Its protein is CASSIVTTHPQHF. Combining the CDR3 with reference TRBV19 and TRBJ1-5 gives the whole variable domain DGGITQSPKYLFRKEGQNVTLSCEQNLNHDAMYWYRQDPGQGLRLIYYSQIVNDFQKGDIAEGYSVSREKKESFPLTVTSAQKNPTAFYLCASSIVTTHPQHFGDGTRLSIL.

This clonotype was observed many times. This chain joins TRBV18 and TRBJ2-2; no clear D gene. V lost 0 bases and J lost 3, with 2 bases in between. The CDR3 spans 13 residues. Germline assignment: CDR1 KGHSH and CDR2 LQKENI. This CDR3 reads CASSPPDTGELFF. The CDR3 DNA reads as TGTGCCAGCTCACCACCGGACACCGGGGAGCTGTTTTTT.

The count of this clonotype is one. The chain has TRBV11-3 and TRBJ1-1, with 11 bases matching TRBD1. The CDR3 runs to 16 residues. Trimming took 4 bases from V and 0 from J; bases not matched to a gene: 4. Germline assignment: CDR1 SGHNT and CDR2 YENEEA. The DNA of the CDR3 is TGTGCCAGCAGCTCCCGGACAGGGGGCATGAACACTGAAGCTTTCTTT. Translation: CASSSRTGGMNTEAFF.